These T cell receptor beta chains were read from a single sample in a study of regulatory T cells in long-lasting Graves disease. TCRdb fed the multiplex PCR reads into MiXCR, producing one record per CDR3 protein. The profile shows around 320,000 distinct CDR3 sequences, 15% to 20% of them singletons. This sample was also put to use in a study of T cells in Graves' hyperthyroidism and ophthalmopathy.

This specimen consisted of peripheral blood mononuclear cells (PBMCs), obtained at new diagnosis, from a patient treated with antithyroid drugs. Source of these receptors: a man aged 40-50 years with Graves disease. CDR3s include the opening cysteine and the closing phenylalanine or tryptophan. Each record gives: D gene, J gene, clone size, V gene, CDR3 protein, CDR3 DNA. A D gene is named only where the DNA matches it firmly. Clone sizes are given selectively: once, few, many, or a class where the clone is expanded.

NA TRBJ2-3 many TRBV20-1 CSASGGGSSTDTQYF TGCAGTGCTAGCGGAGGCGGATCTAGCACAGATACGCAGTATTTT
NA TRBJ2-1 many TRBV12-3/TRBV12-4 CASSSGVTYEQFF TGTGCCAGCAGTTCCGGGGTTACGTATGAGCAGTTCTTC
NA TRBJ1-4 many TRBV20-1 CSVGQPNEKLFF TGCAGTGTCGGGCAGCCAAATGAAAAACTGTTTTTT
TRBD1 TRBJ1-1 few TRBV20-1 CSVNGQGEGVTEALF TGCAGTGTCAATGGTCAGGGGGAGGGGGTCACTGAAGCTCTCTTT
NA TRBJ1-5 many TRBV7-9 CASSLTDQPQHF TGTGCCAGCAGTTTAACAGATCAGCCCCAGCATTTT
TRBD1 TRBJ2-3 few TRBV11-2 CASSSLRGQGGTQYF TGTGCCAGCAGCTCCCTCAGGGGGCAAGGAGGTACGCAGTATTTT
TRBD2 TRBJ2-2 many TRBV5-1 CASSLLAGSNTGELFF TGCGCCAGCAGCCTGTTAGCGGGGTCGAACACCGGGGAGCTGTTTTTT
NA TRBJ2-3 many TRBV14 CASSQDYPSGAVPDTQYF TGTGCCAGCAGCCAAGACTACCCATCCGGCGCGGTCCCAGATACGCAGTATTTT
NA TRBJ2-5 many TRBV7-2 CASSLLGFETQYF TGTGCCAGCAGCTTACTAGGGTTCGAGACCCAGTACTTC
TRBD1 TRBJ1-1 many TRBV27 CASSPNPRTGEKPEAFF TGTGCCAGCAGTCCCAACCCCCGGACAGGGGAGAAACCTGAAGCTTTCTTT
NA TRBJ2-6 few TRBV29-1 CSVDWSSGANVLTF TGCAGCGTTGATTGGAGCTCTGGGGCCAACGTCCTGACTTTC
NA TRBJ2-7 NA TRBV19 CASSSGRGLPYEQYF TGTGCCAGTAGCTCGGGGCGGGGACTGCCCTACGAGCAGTACTTC
NA TRBJ2-1 few TRBV28 CVAGRISEQFF TGTGTGGCGGGAAGGATAAGTGAGCAGTTCTTC